The 18 T cell receptor beta chains below all came from one sample that was sequenced in a study of siplizumab effects on memory and regulatory T cells. Generated by immunoSEQ multiplex PCR, the TCRdb table keeps only in-frame clones and is missing some. Of tens of thousands of clones in the sample, about 97% were seen once. What was sequenced was naive CD4+ T cells sorted from blood. The receptors shown here come from a human donor in good health.

The gene calls are TRBV5-1 and TRBJ2-1, with D perhaps TRBD1 or TRBD2 (5 bases each). The CDR3 spans 13 residues. V dropped 4 bases and J dropped 8 bases, with 13 bases sitting between them. The germline gives CDR1 SGHRS, CDR2 YFSETQ. CDR3: CASSGTPLHEQFF. DNA of the CDR3: TGCGCCAGCAGCGGGACCCCCCTCCATGAGCAGTTCTTC.

The chain couples TRBV6-5 to TRBJ2-1, with a possible D match to TRBD1 (6 bases). CDR1 is MNHEY, CDR2 SVGAGI, per germline. The CDR3 totals 13 residues. Trimming shortened V by 6 bases and J by 8 bases, and 14 bases separated the two germline ends. DNA for the CDR3: TGTGCCAGCAGCCCCGGGACACCGCATGAGCAGTTCTTC. This sequence encodes CASSPGTPHEQFF.

The chain couples TRBV5-1 to TRBJ2-5, with D possibly called TRBD1 or TRBD2 (6 bases each). Between the trimmed V and J ends, which lost 6 bases and 5 bases, there was a span of 23 bases. This CDR3 is built from 16 residues. CDR1 and CDR2 from the germline V gene are SGHRS and YFSETQ. The CDR3 protein is CASTRVLGGAGETQYF. CDR3 DNA: TGCGCCAGCACCCGCGTTCTGGGGGGCGCGGGCGAGACCCAGTACTTC. Using reference TRBV5-1 and TRBJ2-5 for the parts outside the CDR3, the full variable domain is KAGVTQTPRYLIKTRGQQVTLSCSPISGHRSVSWYQQTPGQGLQFLFEYFSETQRNKGNFPGRFSGRQFSNSRSEMNVSTLELGDSALYLCASTRVLGGAGETQYFGPGTRLLVL.

CDR3 nucleotides: TGTGCCAGCAGCAACTCTCCGCGACACCAATACAATGAGCAGTTCTTC. Translated, it gives CASSNSPRHQYNEQFF. The chain employs TRBV21-1 and TRBJ2-1; the D call in the table, TRBD1, was not verified against the DNA. TRBV21-1 is a recognized pseudogene. The CDR3 spans 16 residues.

The chain couples TRBV10-3 to TRBJ2-2; D not certain. Trimming took 4 bases from V and 4 from J, leaving 19 bases between them. Germline CDR1 is ENHRY and CDR2 is SYGVKD. This CDR3 contains 17 residues. Here the CDR3 DNA reads TGTGCCATCAGTGTGGTGACTCCCACGGAAGGCACCGGGGAGCTGTTTTTT. Its translation: CAISVVTPTEGTGELFF.

The J gene is TRBJ2-3, the V gene TRBV9; D tentatively fits TRBD1 or TRBD2 (6 bases each). CDR1 SGDLS and CDR2 YYNGEE come from the germline V gene. The CDR3 sequence is 15 residues long. Trimming took off 0 bases at V and 2 bases at J, with 10 bases between the two ends. CDR3 nucleotides: TGTGCCAGCAGCGTAGATCCGGGGGCCACAGATACGCAGTATTTT. Amino acids: CASSVDPGATDTQYF.

The rearrangement links TRBV30 to TRBJ1-1; tentatively, D is TRBD1 (6 bases). Germline V gene lookup returns CDR1 GTSNPN and CDR2 SVGIG (reference sequence). Trimming cost V 0 bases and J 3 bases, with 11 bases left between them. CDR3 length: 14 residues. The CDR3 region has the DNA TGTGCCTGGAGTGTTGTAGGGGGGGACACTGAAGCTTTCTTT. This gives the protein CAWSVVGGDTEAFF.

The rearrangement links TRBV29-1 to TRBJ2-2; D possibly corresponds to TRBD1 (5 bases). This CDR3 has 13 amino acids. CDR1 and CDR2 (germline): SQVTM, ANQGSEA. Trimming took 4 bases from V and 3 from J, leaving 9 bases between them. The CDR3 loop reads CSVGQGDTGELFF. CDR3 DNA: TGCAGCGTTGGCCAGGGTGACACCGGGGAGCTGTTTTTT.

The chain combines TRBV2 with TRBJ2-2, with 10 positions matching TRBD1. The CDR3 loop spans 16 amino acids. With 5 bases clipped from V and 6 bases from J, the junction kept 9 bases outside the gene matches. The germline gives CDR1 SNHLY, CDR2 FYNNEI. CDR3 sequence: CASSPRDRGIPGELFF. The CDR3 coding sequence is TGTGCCAGCAGTCCCCGGGACAGGGGTATTCCCGGGGAGCTGTTTTTT.

The J gene is TRBJ2-7, the V gene TRBV30, with D possibly called TRBD1 or TRBD2 (6 bases each). V was shortened by 7 bases and J by 3 bases, with 10 bases between the two germline ends. CDR1 and CDR2 (germline): GTSNPN, SVGIG (reference sequence). The CDR3 runs 11 residues. The CDR3 spells CASGGFYEQYF. For the CDR3, the DNA is TGTGCCTCCGGGGGCTTCTACGAGCAGTACTTC.

The chain recombines TRBV19 with TRBJ1-1; the D gene is possibly TRBD1 (5 bases). V was cut by 1 base and J by 5 bases, with 8 bases left in between. The germline V gene has CDR1 LNHDA and CDR2 SQIVND (reference sequence). CDR3 length: 13 amino acids. CDR3 region: CASSIVTGTEAFF. CDR3 bases: TGTGCCAGTAGTATAGTCACAGGTACTGAAGCTTTCTTT.

The chain recombines TRBV10-3 with TRBJ1-1, with D uncertain. With 5 bases removed from V and 0 bases from J, the gap between germline ends came to 10 bases. This CDR3 comprises 14 residues. The germline V gene encodes CDR1 ENHRY and CDR2 SYGVKD. The CDR3 coding sequence is TGTGCCATCAGTAACCCGGGTTTGAACACTGAAGCTTTCTTT. This translates into CAISNPGLNTEAFF.

This clone was detected only once. The chain joins TRBV6-6 to TRBJ2-7; D may be TRBD1 (6 bases). V lost 4 bases, J lost 6 bases, and 10 bases lay in between. Germline V gene data show CDR1 as MNHNY and CDR2 as SVGAGI (reference sequence). This CDR3 contains 12 residues. The CDR3 loop reads CASSSGGGEQYF. In DNA, the CDR3 is TGTGCCAGCAGTTCTGGGGGCGGCGAGCAGTACTTC.

The chain uses TRBV6-5 and TRBJ1-2; D gene uncertain. Looked up from germline, CDR1 is MNHEY and CDR2 is SVGAGI. V gave up 5 bases and J gave up 2 bases, with 9 bases separating them. The CDR3 length is 13 residues. The CDR3 region is CASSADINYGYTF. The CDR3 nucleotides are TGTGCCAGCAGTGCCGACATAAACTATGGCTACACCTTC.

The chain employs TRBV28 and TRBJ1-1; D is unclear. The germline V gene encodes CDR1 MDHEN and CDR2 SYDVKM. The CDR3 spans 12 residues. V gave up 3 bases and J gave up 0 bases, with 2 bases separating them. The CDR3 is CASSFLNTEAFF. CDR3 DNA: TGTGCCAGCAGTTTTCTGAACACTGAAGCTTTCTTT.

V and J are TRBV12-5 and TRBJ1-1; tentative D call: TRBD1 (5 bases). Germline V gives CDR1 LGHNT, CDR2 FRNRAP. V gave up 2 bases and J gave up 0 bases, with 16 bases separating them. This CDR3 has 17 amino acids. The CDR3 sequence: CASGLPHGRGLNTEAFF. The CDR3 DNA follows: TGTGCTAGTGGTTTGCCCCACGGGCGGGGGTTGAACACTGAAGCTTTCTTT.

This chain joins TRBV7-8 and TRBJ2-2, with 8 bases aligning to TRBD2. Germline-derived CDR1 and CDR2 are SGHVS and FQNEAQ. Trimming took 1 base from V and 6 from J; bases not matched to a gene: 10. This CDR3 is 17 amino acids long. The CDR3 sequence: CASSLDSAGGISGELFF. The CDR3 bases are TGTGCCAGCAGCTTAGACTCGGCGGGAGGTATTTCCGGGGAGCTGTTTTTT.

The chain carries TRBV18 and TRBJ2-3; no clear D. CDR3 length: 14 residues. Trimming shortened V by 1 base and J by 3 bases, and 8 bases separated the two germline ends. Germline-derived CDR1 and CDR2 are KGHSH and LQKENI. The CDR3 reads CASSPQRSTDTQYF. The CDR3 nucleotides read TGTGCCAGCTCACCACAGCGCAGTACAGATACGCAGTATTTT.